The clone carrying this T cell receptor beta chain appeared many times. Its specificity is unknown. The CDR3 has 16 residues. The germline gives CDR1 KGHSH, CDR2 LQKENI. Trimming cost V 3 bases and J 5 bases; bases outside gene matches: 11. These data originate in a study of human T cells and chemical hapten exposure. The wider study: The use of 2% DPC on 2 cm by 2 cm of upper inner arm skin constituted sensitization. DPC at 0.01% went onto the upper back in patch tests, read at 6 days. Overall study results and limits: In the PT1 data, expanded TCR counts showed a positive correlation with patch test score.

TCRdb recomputed calls from the RACE reads with MiXCR, one row per CDR3 protein. Here the sample spans roughly 120,000 distinct CDR3 sequences, 9% to 13% being singletons. Time point reported: patch test 1, 2 weeks after DPC sensitization. Noted treatment: therapeutic diphenylcyclopropenone sensitization with weekly scalp DPC. Blood collection happened ahead of applying each patch test. The starting material was whole blood, obtained in connection with sensitization to the hapten diphenylcyclopropenone (DPC). This TCR came from a woman in her forties or fifties with alopecia areata. Some clones in this sample may be carry-over from other donors' samples. The chain has TRBV18 and TRBJ2-5; TRBD1 aligns across 8 bases. CDR3 nucleotides: TGTGCCAGCTCACCTCTTGGGACAGGTTTGGTGGAGACCCAGTACTTC. It yields the protein CASSPLGTGLVETQYF.